Presented here are 20 T cell receptor beta chains from one specimen sequenced in a study of shared clonotypes between healthy human individuals. The method was immunoSEQ multiplex PCR; TCRdb's version includes in-frame clones alone and lacks a portion of them. The sample shows a few million clones, 85% to 95% of them seen only once. The sample was naive CD4+ T cells sorted from blood. Subset: CD45RA+ positively selected. The receptor set was obtained from a man younger than 35 in good health.

The chain is built from TRBV5-6 and TRBJ2-1; TRBD2 matches at 9 bases. Germline-derived CDR1 and CDR2 are SGHDT and YYEEEE. After removal of 4 bases from V and 10 bases from J, the junction contained 12 bases not matched to a gene. This CDR3 spans 15 amino acids. CDR3 sequence reads: CASSPSAGGPREQFF. The CDR3 DNA sequence: TGTGCCAGCAGCCCCTCGGCGGGGGGGCCACGAGAGCAGTTCTTC.

This clone has more than one count but fewer than ten. Written as DNA, the CDR3 is TGTGCCAGCAGCGTGGGACAGATCCGCTCTGGAAACACCATATATTTT. The encoded protein is CASSVGQIRSGNTIYF. The chain joins TRBV7-9 to TRBJ1-3; 7 positions match TRBD1. After removal of 5 bases from V and 0 bases from J, the junction contained 7 bases not matched to a gene. Germline V gene lookup returns CDR1 SEHNR and CDR2 FQNEAQ (reference sequence). The CDR3 loop spans 16 amino acids.

With regard to this clone: The sample contains more than one DNA sequence encoding this CDR3. The gene calls are TRBV5-1 and TRBJ2-3; TRBD2 might be the D (6 bases). The germline gives CDR1 SGHRS, CDR2 YFSETQ. The CDR3 runs 16 residues. V lost 0 bases to trimming and J lost 2 bases, with 13 bases between them. The CDR3 is CASSLVPGGDTDTQYF. DNA of the CDR3: TGCGCCAGCAGCTTGGTCCCTGGAGGGGACACAGATACGCAGTATTTT. The variable domain in full, with the rest retrieved from reference TRBV5-1 and TRBJ2-3, is KAGVTQTPRYLIKTRGQQVTLSCSPISGHRSVSWYQQTPGQGLQFLFEYFSETQRNKGNFPGRFSGRQFSNSRSEMNVSTLELGDSALYLCASSLVPGGDTDTQYFGPGTRLTVL.

The chain links TRBV30 to TRBJ2-5; 7 bases are shared with TRBD1. Losses at the gene ends were 2 bases for V and 3 bases for J; bases not matched to a gene: 9. The CDR3 extends over 15 amino acids. The germline gives CDR1 GTSNPN, CDR2 SVGIG (reference sequence). CDR3 DNA: TGTGCCTGGAGTACGGCCGGGACAGCCGAAGAGACCCAGTACTTC. Residues: CAWSTAGTAEETQYF.

This rearrangement joins TRBV5-6 to TRBJ1-1; D is undetermined. The CDR3 consists of 13 residues. Per germline, CDR1 SGHDT and CDR2 YYEEEE. V lost 5 bases to trimming and J lost 1 base, with 9 bases between them. The CDR3 loop reads CASSAGGNTEAFF. The CDR3, as DNA: TGTGCCAGCAGTGCCGGCGGGAACACTGAAGCTTTCTTT.

The rearrangement links TRBV10-3 to TRBJ2-5; D is perhaps TRBD2 (5 bases). V lost 2 bases to trimming and J lost 1 base, with 8 bases between them. CDR3 length: 14 residues. Germline CDR1 reads ENHRY; CDR2 reads SYGVKD. This CDR3 is CAISEGLGQETQYF. CDR3 DNA: TGTGCCATCAGTGAGGGACTGGGCCAAGAGACCCAGTACTTC.

The chain joins TRBV5-8 to TRBJ1-1; no clear D. V dropped 2 bases and J dropped 1 base, with 15 bases sitting between them. CDR3 size: 16 residues. CDR1 is SGHTS, CDR2 YDEGEE, per germline. The CDR3 nucleotides are TGTGCCAGCAGCTTAGTGTCATACTACCAGAACACTGAAGCTTTCTTT. The encoded protein is CASSLVSYYQNTEAFF.

On this clone: Other DNA sequences from this sample encode an identical CDR3 as well. The genes are TRBV18 and TRBJ1-5, with D unresolved. The CDR3 runs 13 residues. Germline CDR1 reads KGHSH; CDR2 reads LQKENI. Trimming took off 3 bases at V and 4 bases at J, with 7 bases between the two ends. In DNA, the CDR3 is TGTGCCAGCTCACCGGGTCCTAATCAGCCCCAGCATTTT. It specifies CASSPGPNQPQHF.

The chain is built from TRBV19 and TRBJ2-3; perhaps TRBD1 as D (5 bases). The CDR3 has 15 residues. V lost 1 base, J lost 5 bases, and 13 bases lay in between. Germline CDR1 reads LNHDA; CDR2 reads SQIVND (reference sequence). The CDR3 protein is CASSIATGGQDTQYF. DNA of the CDR3: TGTGCCAGTAGTATAGCAACCGGCGGACAAGATACGCAGTATTTT.

V gene TRBV11-2 combines with J gene TRBJ1-1; weak D call: TRBD1 (6 bases). The germline gives CDR1 SGHAT, CDR2 FQNNGV. The V end lost 3 bases, the J end lost 4 bases, and 27 bases lay between the germline ends. CDR3 length: 19 amino acids. CDR3 bases: TGTGCCAGCAGCTTCCTCAGGGGTAGAGTGCGGGGATTGAGCACTGAAGCTTTCTTT. Protein product: CASSFLRGRVRGLSTEAFF.

This clone has a single count. This chain connects TRBV7-9 to TRBJ2-7; 9 positions agree with TRBD2. This CDR3 spans 16 amino acids. From germline, CDR1 is SEHNR and CDR2 FQNEAQ (reference sequence). V shed 5 bases, J shed 2 bases, and the junction held 10 bases outside the gene matches. CDR3 amino acids: CASSVDQAGGTYEQYF. DNA of the CDR3: TGTGCCAGCAGCGTAGATCAAGCGGGAGGCACCTACGAGCAGTACTTC.

This clone has just one count. The chain recombines TRBV15 with TRBJ2-2, with 7 bases fitting TRBD2. J gave up 5 bases and V 4 bases, and 13 bases lay outside the gene matches. Germline V CDR1 and CDR2: LNHNV, YYDKDF (reference sequence). This CDR3 has 17 residues. For the CDR3, the DNA is TGTGCCACCAGCATCATAATCGGCGCGGGGGTGACCGGGGAGCTGTTTTTT. Amino acids: CATSIIIGAGVTGELFF.

J is TRBJ2-6 and V is TRBV18; 8 nucleotides match TRBD1. The CDR3 runs to 16 residues. With 3 bases clipped from V and 2 bases from J, the junction kept 3 bases outside the gene matches. Germline V gene sequence: CDR1 KGHSH, CDR2 LQKENI. Here the CDR3 reads CASSPTTGAGANVLTF. CDR3 coding DNA: TGTGCCAGCTCACCCACGACAGGGGCTGGGGCCAACGTCCTGACTTTC. The full variable domain, in which reference TRBV18 and TRBJ2-6 provide the parts outside the CDR3, is NAGVMQNPRHLVRRRGQEARLRCSPMKGHSHVYWYRQLPEEGLKFMVYLQKENIIDESGMPKERFSAEFPKEGPSILRIQQVVRGDSAAYFCASSPTTGAGANVLTFGAGSRLTVL.

This rearrangement joins TRBV21-1 to TRBJ1-5; the table's D call of TRBD1 was not tested on the DNA. TRBV21-1 counts as a pseudogene. The length of the CDR3 is 15 residues. CDR3 residues: CASSKEDRGDQPQHF. CDR3 coding DNA: TGTGCCAGCAGCAAAGAGGACAGGGGTGATCAGCCCCAGCATTTT.

V gene TRBV6-5 combines with J gene TRBJ2-1; D call uncertain. Per germline, CDR1 MNHEY and CDR2 SVGAGI. V was pared by 6 bases and J by 0 bases, with 12 bases between. The CDR3 is 15 amino acids. CDR3: CASSLQPSSYNEQFF. Here the CDR3 DNA reads TGTGCCAGCAGCCTTCAGCCCAGCTCCTACAATGAGCAGTTCTTC.

This sequence joins TRBV5-1 and TRBJ2-1; a weak D match, TRBD2 (6 bases). V was shortened by 1 base and J by 2 bases, with 13 bases between the two germline ends. Germline V gene data show CDR1 as SGHRS and CDR2 as YFSETQ. The CDR3 runs 16 residues. CDR3 in amino acids: CASSLQGSGPYNEQFF. The CDR3 bases are TGCGCCAGCAGCTTGCAGGGTAGCGGACCCTACAATGAGCAGTTCTTC. The whole variable domain, filled in from reference TRBV5-1 and TRBJ2-1, reads KAGVTQTPRYLIKTRGQQVTLSCSPISGHRSVSWYQQTPGQGLQFLFEYFSETQRNKGNFPGRFSGRQFSNSRSEMNVSTLELGDSALYLCASSLQGSGPYNEQFFGPGTRLTVL.

This chain uses TRBV7-8 with TRBJ1-1; 7 nucleotides line up with TRBD1. The CDR3 loop spans 13 amino acids. The J segment lost 4 bases and the V segment lost 2 bases, leaving 1 base of the junction unmatched. In germline, CDR1 is SGHVS, CDR2 FQNEAQ. CDR3 coding DNA: TGTGCCAGCAGCTTACCAGGGGGCACTGAAGCTTTCTTT. Protein sequence: CASSLPGGTEAFF.

The rearrangement uses TRBV21-1 and TRBJ2-1; the D segment call TRBD1 is taken from the table without a DNA check. TRBV21-1 is termed a pseudogene. The CDR3 runs to 15 residues. The CDR3 is CASSQAGTGTNEQFF. CDR3 DNA: TGTGCCAGCAGCCAGGCCGGGACAGGGACTAATGAGCAGTTCTTC.

V and J are TRBV5-4 and TRBJ1-5; no firm D call. CDR1 SGHNT and CDR2 YYREEE come from the germline V gene (reference sequence). Trimming pared 0 bases from V and 7 bases from J, leaving 17 bases between. This CDR3 contains 16 residues. CDR3 bases: TGTGCCAGCAGCTTGGACCTACCTGGTACCGGCCAGCCCCAGCATTTT. Protein sequence: CASSLDLPGTGQPQHF.

This rearrangement joins TRBV28 to TRBJ2-2; D remains ambiguous. CDR3 size: 15 residues. Germline loops: CDR1 MDHEN, CDR2 SYDVKM. Trimming cost V 2 bases and J 5 bases, with 12 bases left between them. CDR3 protein: CASSLGQTSTGELFF. CDR3 in DNA: TGTGCCAGCAGTTTAGGGCAGACAAGTACCGGGGAGCTGTTTTTT.